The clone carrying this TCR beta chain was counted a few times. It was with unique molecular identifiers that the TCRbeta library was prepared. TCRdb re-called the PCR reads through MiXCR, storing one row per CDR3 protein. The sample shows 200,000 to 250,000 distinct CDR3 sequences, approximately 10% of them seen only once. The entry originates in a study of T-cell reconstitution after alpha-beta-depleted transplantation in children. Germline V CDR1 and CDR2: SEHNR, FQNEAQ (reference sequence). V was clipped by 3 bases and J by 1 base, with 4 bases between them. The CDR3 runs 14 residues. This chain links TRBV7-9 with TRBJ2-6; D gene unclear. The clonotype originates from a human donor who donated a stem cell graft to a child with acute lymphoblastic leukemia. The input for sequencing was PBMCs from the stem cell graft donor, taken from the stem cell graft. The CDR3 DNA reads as TGTGCCAGCAGCTTTTCATCTGGGGCCAACGTCCTGACTTTC. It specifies CASSFSSGANVLTF.